The 10 T cell receptor beta chains below come from one sample, sequenced in a study of T cells expressing NK-cell markers. TCRdb reprocessed the 5' RACE reads and stores each CDR3 protein as one record, lacking DNA. This table lists roughly 390,000 distinct CDR3 sequences. The sample comprised blood T cells: a sorted CD56 or NKG2C T cell subset, CD4+ or CD8+ T cells, or bulk PBMC T cells (not recorded which). These receptor sequences come from a woman aged 45-65 years in good health.

This chain uses TRBV18 with TRBJ1-3; with no DNA, the TCRdb D assignment of TRBD1 cannot be verified. This CDR3 comprises 17 residues. CDR1 is KGHSH, CDR2 LQKENI, per germline. This CDR3 reads CASSPDTQGFSGNTIYF.

The chain carries TRBV6-5 and TRBJ1-1; TCRdb reports TRBD1, a call that lacks DNA to check it against. The CDR3 is 11 residues long. The germline V gene has CDR1 MNHEY and CDR2 SVGAGI. The chain's CDR3 is CASKNRAEAFF.

This chain uses TRBV7-9 with TRBJ2-2; TCRdb's D call, TRBD2, is unchecked because there is no DNA. This CDR3 region has 17 residues. CDR1 and CDR2 (germline): SEHNR, FQNEAQ (reference sequence). This CDR3 reads CASSPFRGLAGAGELFF.

The V call is TRBV7-9, the J call TRBJ2-1. The CDR3 runs 13 residues. Germline CDR1 and CDR2: SEHNR and FQNEAQ (reference sequence). The CDR3 region is CASSQPVSYEQFF.

The genes are TRBV29-1 and TRBJ2-7; TCRdb reports TRBD1, a call that lacks DNA to check it against. The germline V gene has CDR1 SQVTM and CDR2 ANQGSEA. This CDR3 region has 17 residues. CDR3 sequence: CSVAFPTSGRGVREQYF.

The chain links TRBV5-1 to TRBJ2-3. This CDR3 region has 12 residues. In germline, CDR1 is SGHRS, CDR2 YFSETQ. The CDR3 sequence is CASSISSDTQYF.

This chain's CDR3 is CASSQGASGRARRWNEQFF. This chain joins TRBV4-1 and TRBJ2-1; the D call from TCRdb, TRBD2, cannot be confirmed without DNA. The CDR3 spans 19 residues. Per germline, CDR1 MGHRA and CDR2 YSYEKL.

The chain joins TRBV7-8 to TRBJ2-5; TCRdb picks TRBD2, but there is no DNA to check that call. This CDR3 spans 17 amino acids. Germline lookup yields CDR1 SGHVS and CDR2 FQNEAQ. The CDR3 sequence: CASRPRSRGRVSETQYF.

The V and J genes are TRBV20-1 and TRBJ2-3; TCRdb gives TRBD2 as the D gene, but with no DNA this cannot be confirmed. The CDR3 loop spans 12 amino acids. CDR1 is DFQATT, CDR2 SNEGSKA, per germline (reference sequence). The CDR3 sequence: CSAATSGGTQYF.

The chain uses TRBV24-1 and TRBJ2-1. The CDR3 contains 14 residues. From germline, CDR1 is KGHDR and CDR2 SFDVKD. CDR3 loop: CATSDFTIGNEQFF.